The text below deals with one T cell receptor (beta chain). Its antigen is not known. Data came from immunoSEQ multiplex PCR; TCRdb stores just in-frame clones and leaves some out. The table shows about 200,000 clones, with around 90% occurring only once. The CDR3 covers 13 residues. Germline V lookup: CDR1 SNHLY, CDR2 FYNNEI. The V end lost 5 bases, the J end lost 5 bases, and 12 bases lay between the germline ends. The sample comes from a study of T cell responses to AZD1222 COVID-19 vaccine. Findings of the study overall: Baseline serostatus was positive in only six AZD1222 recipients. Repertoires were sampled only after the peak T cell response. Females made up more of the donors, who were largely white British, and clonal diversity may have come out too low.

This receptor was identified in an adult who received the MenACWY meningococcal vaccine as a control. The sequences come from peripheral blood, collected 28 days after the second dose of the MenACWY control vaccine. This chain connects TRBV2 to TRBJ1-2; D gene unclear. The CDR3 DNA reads TGTGCCAGCAGTCCCGGAGTGATTTATGGCTACACCTTC. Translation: CASSPGVIYGYTF.